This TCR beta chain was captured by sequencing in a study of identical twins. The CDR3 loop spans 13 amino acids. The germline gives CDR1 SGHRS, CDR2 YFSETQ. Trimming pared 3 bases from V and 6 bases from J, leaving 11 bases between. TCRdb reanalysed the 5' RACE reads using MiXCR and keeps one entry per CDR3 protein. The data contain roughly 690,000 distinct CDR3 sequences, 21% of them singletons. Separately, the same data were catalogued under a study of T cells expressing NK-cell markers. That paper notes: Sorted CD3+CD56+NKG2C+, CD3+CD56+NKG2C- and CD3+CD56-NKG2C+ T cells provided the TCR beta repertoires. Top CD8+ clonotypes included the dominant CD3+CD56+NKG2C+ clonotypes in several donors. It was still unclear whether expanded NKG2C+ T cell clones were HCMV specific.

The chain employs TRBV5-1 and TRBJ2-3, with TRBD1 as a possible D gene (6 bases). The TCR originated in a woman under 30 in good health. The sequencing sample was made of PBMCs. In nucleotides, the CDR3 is TGCGCCAGCAGCTCCTACAGGGAGGATACGCAGTATTTT. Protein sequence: CASSSYREDTQYF.